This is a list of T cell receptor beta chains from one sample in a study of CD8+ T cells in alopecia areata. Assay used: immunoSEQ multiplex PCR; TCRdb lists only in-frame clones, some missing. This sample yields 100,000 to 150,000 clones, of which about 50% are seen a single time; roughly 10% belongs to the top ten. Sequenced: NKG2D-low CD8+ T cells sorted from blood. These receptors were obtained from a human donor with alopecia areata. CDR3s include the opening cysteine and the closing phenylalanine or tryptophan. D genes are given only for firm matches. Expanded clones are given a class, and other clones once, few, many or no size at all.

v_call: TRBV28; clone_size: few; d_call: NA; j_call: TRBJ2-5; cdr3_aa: CASSLLGAGETQYF; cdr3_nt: TGTGCCAGCAGTTTACTGGGGGCCGGGGAGACCCAGTACTTC
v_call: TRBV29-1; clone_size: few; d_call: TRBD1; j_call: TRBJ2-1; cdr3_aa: CSVPGQVTYNEQFF; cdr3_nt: TGCAGCGTGCCTGGACAGGTAACTTACAATGAGCAGTTCTTC
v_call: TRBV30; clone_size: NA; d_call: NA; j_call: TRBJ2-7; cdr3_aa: CAWSSGPPYEQYF; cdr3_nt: TGTGCCTGGAGTTCCGGGCCCCCCTACGAGCAGTACTTC
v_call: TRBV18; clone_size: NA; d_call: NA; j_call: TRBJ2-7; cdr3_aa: CASSPTQGVANEQYF; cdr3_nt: TGTGCCAGCTCACCAACCCAAGGGGTTGCTAACGAGCAGTACTTC
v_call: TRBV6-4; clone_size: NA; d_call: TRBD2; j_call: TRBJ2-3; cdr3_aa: CASSDSSLAGGADTQYF; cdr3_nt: TGTGCCAGCAGTGACTCGAGTCTAGCGGGGGGCGCAGATACGCAGTACTTT
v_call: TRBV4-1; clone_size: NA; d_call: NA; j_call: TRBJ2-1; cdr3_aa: CASSLRSGHEQFF; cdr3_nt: TGCGCCAGCAGCCTCCGATCAGGCCATGAGCAGTTCTTC
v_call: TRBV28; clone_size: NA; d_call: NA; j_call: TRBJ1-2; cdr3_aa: CASSPIIPGYTF; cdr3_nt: TGTGCCAGCAGCCCCATAATCCCTGGCTACACCTTC
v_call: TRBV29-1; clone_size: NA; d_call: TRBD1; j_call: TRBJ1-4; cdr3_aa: CSVDRVSEKLFF; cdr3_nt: TGCAGCGTAGACAGGGTTTCGGAAAAACTGTTTTTT
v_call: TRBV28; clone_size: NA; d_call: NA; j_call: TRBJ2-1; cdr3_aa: CASSTYNEQFF; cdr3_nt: TGTGCCAGCAGCACGTACAATGAGCAGTTCTTC
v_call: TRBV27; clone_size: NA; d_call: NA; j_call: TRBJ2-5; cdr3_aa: CASSPGTPEETQYF; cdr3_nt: TGTGCCAGCAGTCCCGGGACGCCCGAGGAGACCCAGTACTTC
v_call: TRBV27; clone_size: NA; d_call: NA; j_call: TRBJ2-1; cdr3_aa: CASKVSNEQFF; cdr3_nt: TGTGCCAGCAAGGTCTCCAATGAGCAGTTCTTC
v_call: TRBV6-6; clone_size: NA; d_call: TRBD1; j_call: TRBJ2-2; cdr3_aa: CASSGDRVGTGELFF; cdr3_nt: TGTGCCAGCAGTGGGGACAGGGTTGGAACCGGGGAGCTGTTTTTT
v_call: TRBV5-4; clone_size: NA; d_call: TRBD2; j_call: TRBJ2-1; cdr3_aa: CASSLLAESSNEQFF; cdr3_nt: TGTGCCAGCAGCTTGCTAGCGGAGAGCTCCAATGAGCAGTTCTTC
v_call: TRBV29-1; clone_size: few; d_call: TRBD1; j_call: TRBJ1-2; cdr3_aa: CSVAQGADGYTF; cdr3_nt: TGCAGCGTTGCACAGGGGGCTGATGGCTACACCTTC
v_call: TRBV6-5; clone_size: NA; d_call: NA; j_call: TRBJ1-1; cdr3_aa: CASSFRENTEAFF; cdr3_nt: TGTGCCAGCAGTTTTCGGGAGAACACTGAAGCTTTCTTT
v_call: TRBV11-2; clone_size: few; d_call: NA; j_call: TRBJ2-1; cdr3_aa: CASSLVSRVMNEQFF; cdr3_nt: TGTGCCAGCAGCTTAGTCTCCAGGGTGATGAATGAGCAGTTCTTC
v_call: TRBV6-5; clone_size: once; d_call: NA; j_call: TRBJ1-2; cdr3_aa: CASTAGTGYTF; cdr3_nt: TGTGCCAGCACTGCCGGGACCGGCTACACCTTC
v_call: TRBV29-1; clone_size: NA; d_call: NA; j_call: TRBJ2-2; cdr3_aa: CSVQGRYTGELFF; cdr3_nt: TGCAGCGTCCAGGGTCGTTACACCGGGGAGCTGTTTTTT
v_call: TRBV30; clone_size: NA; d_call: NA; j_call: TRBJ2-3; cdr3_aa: CAWSERETSTDTQYF; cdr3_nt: TGTGCCTGGAGTGAACGAGAAACTAGCACAGATACGCAGTATTTT
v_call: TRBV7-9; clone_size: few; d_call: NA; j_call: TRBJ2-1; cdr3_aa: CASSLALVLAGIF; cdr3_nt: TGTGCCAGCAGCTTAGCCTTGGTCTTAGCTGGCATCTTC
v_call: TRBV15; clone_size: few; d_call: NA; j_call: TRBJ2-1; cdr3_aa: CATSTIRDMDNEQFF; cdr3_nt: TGTGCCACCAGCACAATCAGGGACATGGACAATGAGCAGTTCTTC
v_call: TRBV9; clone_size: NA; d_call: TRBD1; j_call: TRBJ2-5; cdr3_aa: CASSPRTGETQYF; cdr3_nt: TGTGCCAGCAGCCCCAGGACAGGAGAGACCCAGTACTTC
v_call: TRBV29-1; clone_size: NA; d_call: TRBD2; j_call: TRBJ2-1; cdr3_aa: CSVPGAGDFNEQFF; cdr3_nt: TGCAGCGTGCCCGGAGCGGGGGATTTCAATGAGCAGTTCTTC
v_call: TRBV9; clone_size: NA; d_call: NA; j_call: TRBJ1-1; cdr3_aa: CASSEEGVRDTEAFF; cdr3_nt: TGTGCCAGCAGCGAGGAGGGGGTGAGGGACACTGAAGCTTTCTTT
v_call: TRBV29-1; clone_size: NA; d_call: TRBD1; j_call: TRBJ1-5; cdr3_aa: CSVGGQGPQHF; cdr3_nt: TGCAGCGTCGGGGGACAGGGGCCCCAGCATTTT
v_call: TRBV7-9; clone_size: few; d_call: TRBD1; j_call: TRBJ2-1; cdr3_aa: CASSLGQGMVREQFF; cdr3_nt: TGTGCCAGCAGCTTGGGACAGGGTATGGTTCGTGAGCAGTTCTTC
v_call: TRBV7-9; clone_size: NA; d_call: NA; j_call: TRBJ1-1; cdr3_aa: CASSYGWGMNTEAFF; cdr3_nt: TGTGCCAGCAGCTACGGTTGGGGCATGAACACTGAAGCTTTCTTT